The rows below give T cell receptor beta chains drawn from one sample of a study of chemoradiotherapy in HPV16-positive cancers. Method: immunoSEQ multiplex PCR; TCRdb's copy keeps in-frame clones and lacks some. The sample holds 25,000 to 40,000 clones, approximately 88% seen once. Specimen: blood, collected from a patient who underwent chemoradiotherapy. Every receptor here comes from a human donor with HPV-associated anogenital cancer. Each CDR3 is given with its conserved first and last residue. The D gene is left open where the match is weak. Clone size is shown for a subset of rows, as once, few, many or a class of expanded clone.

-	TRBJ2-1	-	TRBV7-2	CASSHSGIYNEQFF	TGTGCCAGCAGTCATAGCGGAATCTACAATGAGCAGTTCTTC
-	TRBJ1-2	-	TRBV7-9	CASSFHSGGYTF	TGTGCCAGCAGCTTTCATTCGGGCGGCTACACCTTC
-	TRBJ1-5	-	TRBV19	CASRSWGTSGQPQHF	TGTGCCAGTAGAAGTTGGGGGACATCGGGTCAGCCCCAGCATTTT
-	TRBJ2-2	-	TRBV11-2	CARGTTNTGELFF	TGTGCCAGGGGTACAACGAACACCGGGGAGCTGTTTTTT
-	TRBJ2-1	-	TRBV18	CASSREGRNEQFF	TGTGCCAGCTCACGTGAGGGTCGAAATGAGCAGTTCTTC
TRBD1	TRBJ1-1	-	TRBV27	CASREGQGLKRTEAFF	TGTGCCAGCAGGGAGGGACAGGGATTAAAGCGCACTGAAGCTTTCTTT
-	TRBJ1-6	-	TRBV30	CAWSPQGWNSPLHF	TGTGCCTGGAGCCCGCAGGGCTGGAATTCACCCCTCCACTTT
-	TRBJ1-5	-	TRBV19	CASSGGAGNQPQHF	TGTGCCAGTAGTGGGGGGGCTGGAAATCAGCCCCAGCATTTT
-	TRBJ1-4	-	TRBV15	CATSRGGDDEKLFF	TGTGCCACCAGCAGAGGGGGGGACGACGAAAAACTGTTTTTT
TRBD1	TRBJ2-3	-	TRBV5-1	CASSLSGQGYADTQYF	TGCGCCAGCAGCTTGTCGGGACAGGGGTATGCAGATACGCAGTATTTT
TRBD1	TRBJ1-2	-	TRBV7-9	CASSSTGGAYGYTF	TGTGCCAGCAGCTCGACAGGGGGGGCATATGGCTACACCTTC
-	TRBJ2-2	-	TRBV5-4	CASSPFTGGGNTGELFF	TGTGCCAGCAGCCCCTTTACAGGGGGGGGGAACACCGGGGAGCTGTTTTTT
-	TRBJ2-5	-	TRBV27	CASSPWGLQETQYF	TGTGCCAGCTCCCCGTGGGGGTTGCAAGAGACCCAGTACTTC
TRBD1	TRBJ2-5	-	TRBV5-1	CASRPGTEETQYF	TGCGCCAGCAGACCCGGGACAGAAGAGACCCAGTACTTC
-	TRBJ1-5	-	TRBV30	CAWSLSRDVYSNQPQHF	TGTGCCTGGAGTCTCTCCAGGGACGTTTATAGCAATCAGCCCCAGCATTTT
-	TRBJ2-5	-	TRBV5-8	CASGTGSKTQYF	TGTGCCAGCGGAACTGGGTCAAAGACCCAGTACTTC
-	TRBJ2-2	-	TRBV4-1	CASSQQRQPNTGELFF	TGCGCCAGCAGCCAACAGCGTCAGCCGAACACCGGGGAGCTGTTTTTT
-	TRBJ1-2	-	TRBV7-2	CASSHQGAYYGYTF	TGTGCCAGCAGCCACCAAGGGGCTTACTATGGCTACACCTTC
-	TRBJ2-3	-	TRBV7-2	CASSSPVSDTQYF	TGTGCCAGCAGCTCCCCAGTGTCAGATACGCAGTATTTT
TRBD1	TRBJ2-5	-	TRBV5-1	CASRLTGGSFFETQYF	TGCGCCAGCAGGTTGACAGGGGGCTCTTTCTTTGAGACCCAGTACTTC
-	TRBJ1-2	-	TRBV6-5	CASCTQGGSYYGYTF	TGTGCCAGCTGTACGCAGGGAGGGTCCTACTATGGCTACACCTTC
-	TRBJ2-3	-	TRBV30	CAWTRRRADTQYF	TGTGCCTGGACGAGACGCAGGGCAGATACGCAGTATTTT
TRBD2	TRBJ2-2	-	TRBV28	CASRGLGNTGELFF	TGTGCCAGCAGGGGACTAGGGAACACCGGGGAGCTGTTTTTT
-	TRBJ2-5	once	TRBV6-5	CASARIFQETQYF	TGTGCCAGCGCCAGGATTTTCCAAGAGACCCAGTACTTC
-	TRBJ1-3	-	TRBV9	CASSPGQLSGNTIYF	TGTGCCAGCAGCCCAGGACAGCTCTCTGGAAACACCATATATTTT
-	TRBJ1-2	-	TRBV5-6	CASSGVSTMYGYTF	TGTGCCAGCAGCGGCGTCTCGACCATGTATGGCTACACCTTC
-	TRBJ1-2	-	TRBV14	CASSQGLGGLGYTF	TGTGCCAGCAGCCAAGGGTTAGGTGGCCTCGGCTACACCTTC
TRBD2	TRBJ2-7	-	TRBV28	CASSPGGYEQYF	TGTGCCAGCAGTCCGGGGGGGTACGAGCAGTACTTC
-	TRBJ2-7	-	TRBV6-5	CASSYGQTYEQYF	TGTGCCAGCAGTTATGGGCAGACCTACGAGCAGTACTTC
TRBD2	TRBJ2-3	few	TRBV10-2	CATRTPITSGGADTQYF	TGCGCCACCCGAACCCCCATTACTAGCGGGGGGGCAGATACGCAGTATTTT
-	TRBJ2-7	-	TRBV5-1	CASSSFGPPIYEQYF	TGCGCCAGCAGCTCTTTCGGGCCACCCATCTACGAGCAGTACTTC
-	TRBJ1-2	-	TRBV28	CAIRGGLYGYTF	TGTGCCATACGGGGGGGCCTCTATGGCTACACCTTC
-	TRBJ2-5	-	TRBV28	CASSFNIVQGTGETQYF	TGTGCCAGCAGTTTTAACATCGTCCAGGGCACTGGAGAGACCCAGTACTTC
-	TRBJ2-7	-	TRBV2	CAMNANYEQYF	TGTGCCATGAACGCAAACTACGAGCAGTACTTC
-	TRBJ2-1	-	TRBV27	CASSYQRAYNEQFF	TGTGCCAGCAGTTACCAGAGGGCCTACAATGAGCAGTTCTTC
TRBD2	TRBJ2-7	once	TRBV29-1	CSVESVGGSYEQYF	TGCAGCGTTGAATCAGTGGGGGGGTCCTACGAGCAGTACTTC
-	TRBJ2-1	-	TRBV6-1	CASSPPTNNEQFF	TGTGCCAGCAGTCCTCCAACAAACAATGAGCAGTTCTTC